This paragraph covers one TCR beta chain sequence. The CDR3 contains 12 residues. Germline values: CDR1 SQVTM, CDR2 ANQGSEA. Trimming left V 4 bases short and J 5 bases short, with 9 bases between. This specimen comes from a study of OX40 agonist ivuxolimab in advanced cancers. Study-wide context: Patients were treated with intravenous ivuxolimab, dosed at 0.01 to 10 mg/kg and infused every 2 weeks.

The method was immunoSEQ multiplex PCR; TCRdb's version includes in-frame clones alone and lacks a portion of them. The table records some 75,000 clones, about 85% of them present only once. Sequencing used CD4+ or CD8+ T cells sorted from blood, obtained in a trial of the OX40 agonist ivuxolimab. The chain uses TRBV29-1 and TRBJ1-5; D is perhaps TRBD1 (5 bases). The TCR sequence derives from an adult with an advanced solid tumor such as melanoma, head and neck, liver or kidney cancer. CDR3 loop: CSVGTGDQPQHF. CDR3 nucleotide sequence: TGCAGCGTTGGAACAGGAGATCAGCCCCAGCATTTT.